This T cell receptor beta chain was sequenced in a study of metastatic and nonmetastatic thyroid tumors. A word on this clone: A read error may explain this, as a much larger clone is one base away.

J was trimmed by 2 bases and V by 1 base; bases with no gene match: 11. The CDR3 length is 17 residues. Germline V CDR1 and CDR2: KGHSH, LQKENI. TCRdb re-analyzed the PCR reads using MiXCR. The table has under 50,000 clones, about 19% seen once. All patients reached thyroid surgery having received no treatment beforehand. Sequencing was carried out using tumor tissue. This receptor was taken from a female donor with papillary thyroid cancer or a benign thyroid nodule (not recorded which). Some clones in this sample may be carry-over from other donors' samples. The chain couples TRBV18 to TRBJ2-7, with 7 bases aligning to TRBD2. The CDR3 spells CASSPRPVLAAPYEQYF. The DNA for the CDR3 is TGTGCCAGCTCACCACGCCCTGTGCTAGCGGCCCCCTACGAGCAGTACTTC.